This T cell receptor (beta chain) was sequenced for a study of cytomegalovirus exposure and HLA in healthy donors. At the level of the study: Around 78 million unique TCRs, all from HLA-typed donors, were included in an early release of the data.

This clone appeared a single time. PCR used 60 Vbeta primers and 13 Jbeta primers. TCRdb's table, derived via immunoSEQ multiplex PCR, lists solely in-frame clones and lacks some. The table shows around 130,000 clones, with over 70% occurring only once. From germline, CDR1 is SGHRS and CDR2 YFSETQ. There are 13 residues in the CDR3. With 5 bases clipped from V and 4 bases from J, the junction kept 5 bases outside the gene matches. The chain carries TRBV5-1 and TRBJ1-2, with TRBD1 matching over 7 bases. The clonotype originates from a man in his thirties or forties in good health and CMV-seronegative. The sequenced material came from PBMCs. CDR3 nucleotide sequence: TGCGCCAGCAGTCCGGGACAGTCCTATGGCTACACCTTC. It translates to CASSPGQSYGYTF.